This T cell receptor beta chain was recovered during a study of radiation and T cells in renal cell carcinoma. Study-level points and caveats: Without pretreatment biopsies, baseline tumor clonotype presence was undetermined.

Notes on this clone: No antigen is known for it.

Per germline, CDR1 LNHNV and CDR2 YYDKDF (reference sequence). The CDR3 extends over 16 amino acids. V lost 0 bases and J lost 9, with 18 bases in between. As to time point: blood 2 weeks post-SBRT. This sample's treatment: 15 Gy SBRT to primary tumor, nephrectomy 4 weeks later. TCRdb's copy holds only in-frame clones and misses some; the assay was immunoSEQ multiplex PCR. Of approximately 120,000 clones listed, roughly four fifths are singletons. The gene calls are TRBV15 and TRBJ2-1; either TRBD1 or TRBD2 may supply D (7 bases each). The sample in question was blood, obtained from a patient whose treatment included radiotherapy and nephrectomy. This sequence was found in a man in his fifties or sixties with renal cell carcinoma. CDR3 residues: CATSRDGRGRLTEQFF. CDR3 bases: TGTGCCACCAGCAGAGATGGGAGGGGGCGCTTGACTGAGCAGTTCTTC.